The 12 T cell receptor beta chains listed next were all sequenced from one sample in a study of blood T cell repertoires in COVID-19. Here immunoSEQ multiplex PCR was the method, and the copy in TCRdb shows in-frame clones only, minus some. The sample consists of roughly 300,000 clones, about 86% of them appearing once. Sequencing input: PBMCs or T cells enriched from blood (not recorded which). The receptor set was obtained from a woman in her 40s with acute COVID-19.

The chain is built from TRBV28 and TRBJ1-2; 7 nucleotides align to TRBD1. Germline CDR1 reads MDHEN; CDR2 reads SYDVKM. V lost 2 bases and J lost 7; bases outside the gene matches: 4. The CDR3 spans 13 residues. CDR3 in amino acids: CASSLNRGGGYTF. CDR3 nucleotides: TGTGCCAGCAGTTTAAACAGGGGAGGTGGCTACACCTTC.

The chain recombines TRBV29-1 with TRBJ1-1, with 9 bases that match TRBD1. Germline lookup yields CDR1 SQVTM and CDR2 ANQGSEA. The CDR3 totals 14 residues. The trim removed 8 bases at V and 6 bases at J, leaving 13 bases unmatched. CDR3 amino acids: CSTRTGTGSSEAFF. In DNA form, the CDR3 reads TGCAGCACACGAACCGGGACAGGGTCGTCTGAAGCTTTCTTT.

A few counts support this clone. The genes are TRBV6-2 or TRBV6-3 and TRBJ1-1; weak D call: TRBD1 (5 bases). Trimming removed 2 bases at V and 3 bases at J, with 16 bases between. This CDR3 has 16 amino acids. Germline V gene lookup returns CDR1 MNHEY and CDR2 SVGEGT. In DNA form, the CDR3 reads TGTGCCAGCAGTTACGTTTTTGGGGTAGGGGACACTGAAGCTTTCTTT. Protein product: CASSYVFGVGDTEAFF.

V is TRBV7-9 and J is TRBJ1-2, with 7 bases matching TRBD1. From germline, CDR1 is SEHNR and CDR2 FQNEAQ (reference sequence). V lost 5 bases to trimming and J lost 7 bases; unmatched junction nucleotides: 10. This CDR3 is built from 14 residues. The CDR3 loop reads CASSPRQGRAGYTF. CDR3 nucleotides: TGTGCCAGCAGCCCTCGACAGGGTCGAGCTGGCTACACCTTC. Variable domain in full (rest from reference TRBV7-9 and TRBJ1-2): DTGVSQNPRHKITKRGQNVTFRCDPISEHNRLYWYRQTLGQGPEFLTYFQNEAQLEKSRLLSDRFSAERPKGSFSTLEIQRTEQGDSAMYLCASSPRQGRAGYTFGSGTRLTVV.

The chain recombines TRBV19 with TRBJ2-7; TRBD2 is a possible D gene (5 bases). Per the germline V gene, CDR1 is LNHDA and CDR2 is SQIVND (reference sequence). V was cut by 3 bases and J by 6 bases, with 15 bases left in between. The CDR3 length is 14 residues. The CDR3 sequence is CASSMKAGGSEQYF. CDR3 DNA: TGTGCCAGTAGTATGAAGGCAGGAGGAAGCGAGCAGTACTTC. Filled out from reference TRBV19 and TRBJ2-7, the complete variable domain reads DGGITQSPKYLFRKEGQNVTLSCEQNLNHDAMYWYRQDPGQGLRLIYYSQIVNDFQKGDIAEGYSVSREKKESFPLTVTSAQKNPTAFYLCASSMKAGGSEQYFGPGTRLTVT.

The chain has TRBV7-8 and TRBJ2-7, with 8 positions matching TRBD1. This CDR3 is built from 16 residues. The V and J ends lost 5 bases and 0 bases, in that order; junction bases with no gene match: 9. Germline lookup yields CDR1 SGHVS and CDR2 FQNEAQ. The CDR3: CASSAQGQGASYEQYF. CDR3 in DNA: TGTGCCAGCAGCGCTCAAGGCCAGGGGGCCTCCTACGAGCAGTACTTC.

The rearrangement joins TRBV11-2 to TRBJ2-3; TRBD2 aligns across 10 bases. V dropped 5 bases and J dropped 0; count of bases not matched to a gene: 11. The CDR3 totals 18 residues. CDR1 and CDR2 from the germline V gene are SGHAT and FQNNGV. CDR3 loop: CASSRRTSGVWSTDTQYF. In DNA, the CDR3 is TGTGCCAGCAGCAGACGGACTAGCGGTGTGTGGAGCACAGATACGCAGTATTTT.

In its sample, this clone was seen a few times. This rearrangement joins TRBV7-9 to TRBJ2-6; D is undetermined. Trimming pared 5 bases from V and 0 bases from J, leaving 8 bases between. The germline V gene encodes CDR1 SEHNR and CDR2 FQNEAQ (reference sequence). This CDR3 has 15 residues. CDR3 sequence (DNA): TGTGCCAGCAGCCCCAGAGGCTCTGGGGCCAACGTCCTGACTTTC. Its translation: CASSPRGSGANVLTF. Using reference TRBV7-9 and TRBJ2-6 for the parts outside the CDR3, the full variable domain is DTGVSQNPRHKITKRGQNVTFRCDPISEHNRLYWYRQTLGQGPEFLTYFQNEAQLEKSRLLSDRFSAERPKGSFSTLEIQRTEQGDSAMYLCASSPRGSGANVLTFGAGSRLTVL.

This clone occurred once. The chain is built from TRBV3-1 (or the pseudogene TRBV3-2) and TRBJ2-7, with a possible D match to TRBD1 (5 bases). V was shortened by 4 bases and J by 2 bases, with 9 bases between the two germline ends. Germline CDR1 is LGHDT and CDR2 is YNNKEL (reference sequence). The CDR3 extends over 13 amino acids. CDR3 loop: CASSLQGAYEQYF. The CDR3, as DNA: TGTGCCAGCAGCCTTCAAGGGGCCTACGAGCAGTACTTC.

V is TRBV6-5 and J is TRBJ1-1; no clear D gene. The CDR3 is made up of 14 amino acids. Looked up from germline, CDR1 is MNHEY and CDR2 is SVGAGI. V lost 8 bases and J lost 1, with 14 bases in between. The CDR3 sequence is CASSRYEGNTEAFF. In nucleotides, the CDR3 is TGTGCCAGCTCTCGTTACGAGGGGAACACTGAAGCTTTCTTT.

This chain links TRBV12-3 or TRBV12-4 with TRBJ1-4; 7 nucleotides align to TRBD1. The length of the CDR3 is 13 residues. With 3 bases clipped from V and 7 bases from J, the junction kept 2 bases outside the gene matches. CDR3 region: CASSFRQGEKLFF. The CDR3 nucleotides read TGTGCCAGCAGTTTCCGACAGGGTGAAAAACTGTTTTTT.

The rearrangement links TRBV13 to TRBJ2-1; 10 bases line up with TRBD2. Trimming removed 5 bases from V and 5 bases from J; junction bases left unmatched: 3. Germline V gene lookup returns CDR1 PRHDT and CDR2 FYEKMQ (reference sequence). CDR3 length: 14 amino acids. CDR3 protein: CASSLSGRNNEQFF. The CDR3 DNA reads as TGTGCCAGCAGCCTTAGCGGGAGGAACAATGAGCAGTTCTTC. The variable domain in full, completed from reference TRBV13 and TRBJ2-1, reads AAGVIQSPRHLIKEKRETATLKCYPIPRHDTVYWYQQGPGQDPQFLISFYEKMQSDKGSIPDRFSAQQFSDYHSELNMSSLELGDSALYFCASSLSGRNNEQFFGPGTRLTVL.